This TCR beta chain derives from a study of T cell changes during pregnancy in multiple sclerosis. Clones were read by immunoSEQ multiplex PCR, and TCRdb kept only the in-frame ones, dropping some. The sample has approximately 50,000 clones, approximately 93% seen once. Germline lookup yields CDR1 LGHNT and CDR2 FRNRAP. V lost 6 bases and J lost 6; bases outside the gene matches: 17. The CDR3 contains 18 residues. The TCR was taken from a female donor with multiple sclerosis, enrolled in a pregnancy study. Sequencing was performed on CD4+ T cells from peripheral blood mononuclear cells, taken in the third trimester of pregnancy. V usage is TRBV12-5 and J usage is TRBJ1-5, with TRBD1 matching over 10 bases. The CDR3 nucleotides read TGTGCTAGTGGGCTAAAAGGGACAGGGGAGCAGCTAATTCAGCCCCAGCATTTT. Translated: CASGLKGTGEQLIQPQHF.